Here is one T cell receptor beta chain with its context. The germline V gene has CDR1 SGHNT and CDR2 YENEEA. The CDR3 runs 14 residues. V lost 4 bases, J lost 5 bases, and 14 bases lay in between. This entry comes from a study of T cell changes during pregnancy in multiple sclerosis. Using immunoSEQ multiplex PCR, the repertoire was profiled, and TCRdb retains in-frame clones only, with some absent. Among about 51,000 clones listed, around 93% were seen once. The source was peripheral blood, collected in the second trimester of pregnancy. This chain uses TRBV11-3 with TRBJ2-5; tentatively, D is TRBD1 (6 bases). The sequence came from a female donor with multiple sclerosis, enrolled in a pregnancy study. The DNA for the CDR3 is TGTGCCAGCAGCTCCACAGGGATCGGGGAGACCCAGTACTTC. This sequence encodes CASSSTGIGETQYF.